The sample holds one count of the clone carrying this T cell receptor beta chain. This entry comes from a study of blood T cell repertoires in COVID-19. The V gene's germline CDR1 is SGHTA and CDR2 FQGTGA. This CDR3 is 14 amino acids long. V shed 1 base and J shed 2 bases, with 8 bases lying between them. Authors' data handling: Estimated nucleated cell counts came from reference gene primer amplification. Here immunoSEQ multiplex PCR was the method, and the copy in TCRdb shows in-frame clones only, minus some. That table furnishes V, J and clone size, whereas the DNA furnished D and trimming. Of about 190,000 clones in the sample, approximately 80% were seen once.

The chain couples TRBV7-3 to TRBJ2-5; no clear D. The sample taken for sequencing was peripheral blood. This TCR derives from a man in his 60s with acute or convalescent COVID-19. Written as DNA, the CDR3 is TGTGCCAGCAGCTTAAATGGCCAACAAGAGACCCAGTACTTC. This encodes CASSLNGQQETQYF. The variable domain in full, with the rest retrieved from reference TRBV7-3 and TRBJ2-5, is GAGVSQTPSNKVTEKGKYVELRCDPISGHTALYWYRQSLGQGPEFLIYFQGTGAADDSGLPNDRFFAVRPEGSVSTLKIQRTERGDSAVYLCASSLNGQQETQYFGPGTRLLVL.